Presented here are 17 T cell receptor beta chains from one specimen sequenced in a study of tumor and adjacent non-tumor tissue in lung cancer (dated by TCRdb to 2016 to 2019). The library relied on multiplex PCR. The data were produced on an Illumina HiSeq 2500. TCRbeta libraries were constructed through three rounds of nested PCR with primers (Table S4) according to protocols modified from ARM-PCR. TCRdb trimmed public reads at Q25 via fastp, called clones via MiXCR and kept in-frame beta chains. One record per CDR3 amino acid sequence lists the most common genes and DNA. The sample table records some 77,000 distinct CDR3 sequences; around 70% of these occur just once. The leading ten clones occupy roughly an eighth of the sample. RNA was isolated from bulk unsorted tissue, and RNA quality was assessed with a NanoDrop ND-1000 and an Agilent 2100. The sample was lung tumor tissue. The origin of the receptors is a woman aged 70-85 years with non-small cell lung cancer.

As concerns this clonotype: The CDR3 ends on some other residue instead of the conserved phenylalanine or tryptophan, so this is likely a read error. The V call is TRBV6-1, the J call TRBJ2-7, with 8 bases lining up with TRBD2. CDR1 is MNHNS, CDR2 SASEGT, per germline. V lost 5 bases and J lost 0; bases outside the gene matches: 12. The length of the CDR3 is 17 residues. The CDR3 loop is CASSSGLAGAISYEQYI. The CDR3 bases are TGTGCCAGCAGTTCCGGACTAGCTGGAGCCATCTCCTACGAGCAGTACATC.

For this clonotype: As the CDR3 is not closed by the conserved phenylalanine or tryptophan, this likely results from a read error. The gene calls are TRBV12-3 or TRBV12-4 and TRBJ2-3; 7 nucleotides match TRBD1. CDR3 length equals 17 residues. The CDR3 coding sequence is TGTGCCAGCAGTTTAGGGGGTCCAGGGGGAGCCACAGATATGCAGTATTCT. Amino acids: CASSLGGPGGATDMQYS.

This clonotype turned up a few times. A much larger clone differs by one base, so this may be a read error. The chain recombines TRBV12-3 or TRBV12-4 with TRBJ1-5, with D maybe TRBD1 (6 bases). The CDR3 runs 15 residues. CDR3: CANSFAEQGHQPQHF. CDR3 coding DNA: TGTGCCAACAGTTTTGCCGAACAGGGTCATCAGCCCCAGCATTTT.

The chain couples TRBV4-1 to TRBJ2-7; 9 nucleotides line up with TRBD2. Germline loops: CDR1 MGHRA, CDR2 YSYEKL. There are 17 residues in the CDR3. J was trimmed by 4 bases and V by 6 bases; bases with no gene match: 16. The CDR3 nucleotides read TGCGCCAGCAGTCAGGGGACTAGCAGGAGTGGTTCGTACGAGCAGTACTTC. This gives the protein CASSQGTSRSGSYEQYF.

With regard to this clonotype: A read error may be the cause here, since a much bigger clone is one base away. V gene TRBV28 combines with J gene TRBJ2-7; D ambiguous. The CDR3 runs 14 residues. Germline CDR1 and CDR2: MDHEN and SYDVKM. CDR3 nucleotides: TGTGCCAGCAGTTTAGGTCAATGGACCTACGCGCAGTACTTC. The encoded protein is CASSLGQWTYAQYF.

On this clonotype: A much larger clone lies one base from this, so it may be a read error. The rearrangement links TRBV29-1 to TRBJ2-7; a possible D gene is TRBD2 (6 bases). The CDR3 spans 12 residues. Germline CDR1 and CDR2: SQVTM and ANQGSEA. CDR3 sequence: CCVAEGPYEQYF. The CDR3 nucleotides are TGCTGCGTTGCGGAGGGACCCTACGAGCAGTACTTC.

About this clonotype itself: One junction end does not reproduce the germline sequence, and a read error may be involved. The V gene is TRBV4-2, the J gene TRBJ2-1; TRBD2 agrees at 12 bases. The CDR3 totals 15 residues. Per the germline V gene, CDR1 is LGHNA and CDR2 is YNFKEQ. The CDR3 DNA reads TGTACCAGCAGCCAGATGACTAGCGGGAGTGATGAGGAGTTCTTC. Its protein product is CTSSQMTSGSDEEFF.

Regarding this clonotype: The limits of the CDR3 on the DNA are not certain, so only TCRdb's listed CDR3 is given. J is TRBJ2-5 and V is TRBV29-1; the D segment call TRBD2 is taken from the table without a DNA check. Germline CDR1 SQVTM, CDR2 ANQGSEA. The CDR3 spans 13 amino acids, including both terminal residues. The CDR3 region is CSLVGAGSETQYF.

Of note for this clonotype: Without the conserved terminal phenylalanine or tryptophan, this CDR3 likely stems from a read error. Because the CDR3's place on the DNA is in doubt, the DNA is left out and the CDR3 is given as listed by TCRdb. The CDR3 sequence is CASSQETSGRAVVYEQYL. The genes are TRBV4-1 and TRBJ2-7; TRBD2 reflects the table's D call only, with no check against the DNA. CDR1 is MGHRA and CDR2 is YSYEKL in the germline V gene. Including both end residues, the CDR3 is 18 amino acids long.

A remark on this clonotype: Without the conserved terminal phenylalanine or tryptophan, this CDR3 likely stems from a read error. The genes are TRBV4-2 and TRBJ2-3, with 11 bases lining up with TRBD2. The length of the CDR3 is 20 residues. Germline lookup yields CDR1 LGHNA and CDR2 YNFKEQ. The CDR3 sequence: CASSQTHGRLAGLERDTQYS. The DNA of the CDR3 is TGTGCAAGCAGCCAAACCCACGGGAGACTAGCGGGACTCGAGCGGGATACGCAGTATTCT.

Of note for this clonotype: Given the absence of the conserved phenylalanine or tryptophan at the CDR3 end, a read error is likely. The rearrangement links TRBV6-5 to TRBJ2-3; 7 bases agree with TRBD1. Germline-derived CDR1 and CDR2 are MNHEY and SVGAGI. The CDR3 sequence is 15 residues long. CDR3 in DNA: TGTGCAAGCAGTTCCCCGGGACAGCGCACAGATGCGCAGTATCTT. Translated, it gives CASSSPGQRTDAQYL.

This clonotype was counted at least ten times. The chain uses TRBV29-1 and TRBJ1-2, with unresolved D. Per the germline V gene, CDR1 is SQVTM and CDR2 is ANQGSEA. The CDR3 totals 12 residues. V lost 2 bases and J lost 1, with 5 bases in between. CDR3 nucleotides: TGCAGCGTTGAAACTGATAACTATGGCTACACCTTC. Translating gives CSVETDNYGYTF.

This clonotype was recorded once. Written as DNA, the CDR3 is TGTGCCAGCAGCCATCCCGGGACTAGCGGGAGGCGGATCGCCGGGGAGCTGTTTTTT. Protein product: CASSHPGTSGRRIAGELFF. This chain connects TRBV4-2 to TRBJ2-2; the match to TRBD2 covers 15 bases. Germline assignment: CDR1 LGHNA and CDR2 YNFKEQ. V shed 3 bases and J 6 bases; nucleotides not matched to a gene: 11. This CDR3 has 19 amino acids.

This chain connects TRBV20-1 to TRBJ1-5, with a tentative D call TRBD1 (6 bases). Trimming pared 0 bases from V and 12 bases from J, leaving 30 bases between. The germline V gene encodes CDR1 DFQATT and CDR2 SNEGSKA (reference sequence). CDR3 size: 18 residues. The CDR3 here is CSARERQRGTSFRVGQHF. The CDR3 coding sequence is TGCAGTGCTAGAGAAAGACAGAGGGGGACGAGCTTCAGAGTTGGCCAGCATTTT.

To note about this clonotype: An end of the junction differs from the germline gene, which may be a read error. This chain links TRBV29-1 with TRBJ2-1; TRBD1 aligns across 8 bases. The CDR3 loop spans 15 amino acids. Germline lookup yields CDR1 SQVTM and CDR2 ANQGSEA. The chain's CDR3 is CSVREVDRVTNEQSF. In DNA form, the CDR3 reads TGCAGCGTGCGGGAAGTGGACAGGGTCACTAATGAGCAGTCCTTC.

As for this clonotype: Mismatch with germline at one junction end may stem from a read error. The chain links TRBV11-2 to TRBJ2-6; maybe TRBD1 (5 bases). From germline, CDR1 is SGHAT and CDR2 FQNNGV. The CDR3 runs to 15 residues. For the CDR3, the DNA is TGTGCCAGCAGCTTAGATCTTTCTGGGGCCAACATCCTGACTTTC. It translates to CASSLDLSGANILTF.

The chain links TRBV6-6 to TRBJ1-5; D is tentatively TRBD1 or TRBD2 (5 bases each). The J call may be faulty, since TRBJ2-3 better matches the DNA end. This CDR3 contains 13 residues. The germline V gene has CDR1 MNHNY and CDR2 SVGAGI (reference sequence). The CDR3 loop reads CARRDPGSGAQYF. The CDR3 DNA reads TGTGCCAGGAGGGACCCAGGTAGTGGGGCCCAGTATTTT.